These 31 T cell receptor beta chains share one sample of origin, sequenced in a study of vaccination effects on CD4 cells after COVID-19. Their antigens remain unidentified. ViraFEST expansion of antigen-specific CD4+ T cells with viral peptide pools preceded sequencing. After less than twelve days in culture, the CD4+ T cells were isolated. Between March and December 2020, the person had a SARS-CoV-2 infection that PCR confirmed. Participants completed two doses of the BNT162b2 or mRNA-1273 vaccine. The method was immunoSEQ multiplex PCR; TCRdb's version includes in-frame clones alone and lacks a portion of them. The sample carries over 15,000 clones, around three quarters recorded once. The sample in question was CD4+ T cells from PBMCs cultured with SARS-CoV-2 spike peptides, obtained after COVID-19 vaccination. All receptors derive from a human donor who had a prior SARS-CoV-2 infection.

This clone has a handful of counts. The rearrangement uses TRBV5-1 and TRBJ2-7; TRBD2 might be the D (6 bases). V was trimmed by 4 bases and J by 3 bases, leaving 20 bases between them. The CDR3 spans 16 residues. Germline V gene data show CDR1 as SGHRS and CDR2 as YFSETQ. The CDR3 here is CASSTPPGRSFYEQYF. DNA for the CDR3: TGCGCCAGCAGCACTCCGCCTGGGAGGAGTTTCTACGAGCAGTACTTC.

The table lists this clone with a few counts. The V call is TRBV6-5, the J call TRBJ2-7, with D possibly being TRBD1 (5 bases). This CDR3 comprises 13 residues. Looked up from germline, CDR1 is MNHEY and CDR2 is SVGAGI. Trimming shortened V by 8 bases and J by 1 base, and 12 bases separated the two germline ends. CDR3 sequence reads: CASGNGASYEQYF. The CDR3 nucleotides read TGTGCCAGCGGGAATGGGGCTTCCTACGAGCAGTACTTC.

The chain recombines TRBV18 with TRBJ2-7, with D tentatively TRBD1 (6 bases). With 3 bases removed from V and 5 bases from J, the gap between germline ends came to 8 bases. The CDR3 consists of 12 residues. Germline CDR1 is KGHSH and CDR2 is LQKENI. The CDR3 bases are TGTGCCAGCTCACCCCAGGGGCACGAGCAGTACTTC. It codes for CASSPQGHEQYF. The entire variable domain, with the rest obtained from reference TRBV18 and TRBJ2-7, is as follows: NAGVMQNPRHLVRRRGQEARLRCSPMKGHSHVYWYRQLPEEGLKFMVYLQKENIIDESGMPKERFSAEFPKEGPSILRIQQVVRGDSAAYFCASSPQGHEQYFGPGTRLTVT.

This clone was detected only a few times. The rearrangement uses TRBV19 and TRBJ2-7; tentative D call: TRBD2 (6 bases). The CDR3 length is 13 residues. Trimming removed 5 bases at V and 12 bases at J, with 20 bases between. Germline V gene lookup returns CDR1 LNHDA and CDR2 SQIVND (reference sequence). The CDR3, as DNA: TGTGCCAGTAGTGCTCGGGGGTCGGAGGTCCTGTACTTC. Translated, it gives CASSARGSEVLYF. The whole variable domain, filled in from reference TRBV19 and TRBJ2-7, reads DGGITQSPKYLFRKEGQNVTLSCEQNLNHDAMYWYRQDPGQGLRLIYYSQIVNDFQKGDIAEGYSVSREKKESFPLTVTSAQKNPTAFYLCASSARGSEVLYFGPGTRLTVT.

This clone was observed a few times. CDR3 coding DNA: TGTGCCAGCAGCTTAGAAGGGGAGTCTGGCTACACCTTC. As protein: CASSLEGESGYTF. This rearrangement joins TRBV7-9 to TRBJ1-2; tentatively, D is TRBD1 (5 bases). Germline CDR1 and CDR2: SEHNR and FQNEAQ (reference sequence). The CDR3 covers 13 residues. Trimming shortened V by 1 base and J by 7 bases, and 10 bases separated the two germline ends.

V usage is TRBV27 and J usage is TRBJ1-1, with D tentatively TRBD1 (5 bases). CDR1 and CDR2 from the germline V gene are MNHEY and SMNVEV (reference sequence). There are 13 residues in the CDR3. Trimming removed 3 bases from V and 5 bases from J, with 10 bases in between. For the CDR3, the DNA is TGTGCCAGCAGTTTCCAGGGAGGTACTGAAGCTTTCTTT. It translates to CASSFQGGTEAFF.

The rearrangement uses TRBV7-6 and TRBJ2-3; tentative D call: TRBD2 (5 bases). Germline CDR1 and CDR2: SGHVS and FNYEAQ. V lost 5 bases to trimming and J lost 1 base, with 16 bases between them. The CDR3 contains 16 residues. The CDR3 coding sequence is TGTGCCAGCAGCCTAATCCCCGGACTGGGCACAGATACGCAGTATTTT. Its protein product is CASSLIPGLGTDTQYF.

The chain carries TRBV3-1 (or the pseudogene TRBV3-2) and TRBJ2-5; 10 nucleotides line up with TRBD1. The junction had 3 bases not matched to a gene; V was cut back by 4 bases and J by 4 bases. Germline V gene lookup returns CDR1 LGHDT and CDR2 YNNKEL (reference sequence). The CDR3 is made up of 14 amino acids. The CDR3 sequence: CASSLRTGGETQYF. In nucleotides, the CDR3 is TGTGCCAGCAGCCTACGGACAGGGGGAGAGACCCAGTACTTC.

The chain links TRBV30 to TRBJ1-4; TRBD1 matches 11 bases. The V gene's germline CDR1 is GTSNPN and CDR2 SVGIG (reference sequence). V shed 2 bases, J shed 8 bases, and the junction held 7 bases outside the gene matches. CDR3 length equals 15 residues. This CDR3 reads CAWSSGQGAREKLFF. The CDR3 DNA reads TGTGCCTGGAGTTCCGGACAGGGGGCACGAGAAAAACTGTTTTTT.

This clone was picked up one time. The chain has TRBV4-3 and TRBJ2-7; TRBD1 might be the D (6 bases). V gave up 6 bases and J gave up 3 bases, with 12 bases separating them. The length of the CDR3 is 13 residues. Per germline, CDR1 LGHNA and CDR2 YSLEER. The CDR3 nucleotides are TGCGCCAGCAGTACCAGGGGCTTCTACGAGCAGTACTTC. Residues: CASSTRGFYEQYF.

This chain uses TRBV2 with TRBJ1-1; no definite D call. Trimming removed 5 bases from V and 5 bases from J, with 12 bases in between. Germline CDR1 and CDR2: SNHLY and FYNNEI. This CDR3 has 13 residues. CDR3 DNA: TGTGCCAGCAGTACGAACCAAGGGACTGAAGCTTTCTTT. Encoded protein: CASSTNQGTEAFF.

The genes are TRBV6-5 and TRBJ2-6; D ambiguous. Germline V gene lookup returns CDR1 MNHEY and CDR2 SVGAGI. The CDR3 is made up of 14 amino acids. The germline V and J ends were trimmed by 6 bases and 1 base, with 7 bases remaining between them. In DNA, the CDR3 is TGTGCCAGCAGAGTCGGTTCTGGGGCCAACGTCCTGACTTTC. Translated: CASRVGSGANVLTF.

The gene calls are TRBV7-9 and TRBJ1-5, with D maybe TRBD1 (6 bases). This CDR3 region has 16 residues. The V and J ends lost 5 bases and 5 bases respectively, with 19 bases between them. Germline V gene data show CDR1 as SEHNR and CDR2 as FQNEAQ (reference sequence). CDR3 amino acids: CASSPRGGGPDQPQHF. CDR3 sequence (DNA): TGTGCCAGCAGCCCCCGGGGAGGGGGACCCGATCAGCCCCAGCATTTT.

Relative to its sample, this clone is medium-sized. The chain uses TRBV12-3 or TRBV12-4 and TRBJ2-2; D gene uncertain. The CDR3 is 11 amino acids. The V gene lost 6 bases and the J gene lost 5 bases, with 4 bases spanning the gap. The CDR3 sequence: CASSRTGELFF. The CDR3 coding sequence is TGTGCCAGCAGCCGTACCGGGGAGCTGTTTTTT.

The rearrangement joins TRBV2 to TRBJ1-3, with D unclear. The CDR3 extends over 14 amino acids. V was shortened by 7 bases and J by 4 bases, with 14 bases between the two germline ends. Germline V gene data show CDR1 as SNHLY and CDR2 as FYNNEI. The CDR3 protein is CASTADISGNTIYF. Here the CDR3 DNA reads TGTGCCAGCACGGCCGACATCTCCGGAAACACCATATATTTT. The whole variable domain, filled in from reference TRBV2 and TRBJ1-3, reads EPEVTQTPSHQVTQMGQEVILRCVPISNHLYFYWYRQILGQKVEFLVSFYNNEISEKSEIFDDQFSVERPDGSNFTLKIRSTKLEDSAMYFCASTADISGNTIYFGEGSWLTVV.

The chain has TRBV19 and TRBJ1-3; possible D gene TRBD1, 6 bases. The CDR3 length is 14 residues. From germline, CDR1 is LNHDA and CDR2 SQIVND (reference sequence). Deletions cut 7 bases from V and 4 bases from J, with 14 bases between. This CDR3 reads CASTRGGSGNTIYF. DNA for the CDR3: TGTGCCAGTACCCGAGGGGGTAGCGGAAACACCATATATTTT.

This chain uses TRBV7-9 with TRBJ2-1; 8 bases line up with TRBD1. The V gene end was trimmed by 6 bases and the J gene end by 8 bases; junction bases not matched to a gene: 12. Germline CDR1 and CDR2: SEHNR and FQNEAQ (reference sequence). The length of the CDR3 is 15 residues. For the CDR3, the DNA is TGTGCCAGCAGTTACACCGGGACAGGAGGCGATGAGCAGTTCTTC. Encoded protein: CASSYTGTGGDEQFF. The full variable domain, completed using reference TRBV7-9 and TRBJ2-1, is DTGVSQNPRHKITKRGQNVTFRCDPISEHNRLYWYRQTLGQGPEFLTYFQNEAQLEKSRLLSDRFSAERPKGSFSTLEIQRTEQGDSAMYLCASSYTGTGGDEQFFGPGTRLTVL.

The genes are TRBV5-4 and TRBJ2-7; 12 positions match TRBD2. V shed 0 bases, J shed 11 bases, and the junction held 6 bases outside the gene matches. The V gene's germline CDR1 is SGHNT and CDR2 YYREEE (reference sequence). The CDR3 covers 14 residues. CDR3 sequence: CASSLEGGLAGKYF. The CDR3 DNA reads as TGTGCCAGCAGCTTGGAAGGAGGACTAGCGGGGAAGTACTTC.

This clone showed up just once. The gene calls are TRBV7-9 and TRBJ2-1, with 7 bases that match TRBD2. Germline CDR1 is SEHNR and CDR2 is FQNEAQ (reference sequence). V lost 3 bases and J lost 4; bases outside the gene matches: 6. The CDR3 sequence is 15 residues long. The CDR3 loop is CASSLISGIYNEQFF. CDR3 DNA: TGTGCCAGCAGCTTGATAAGCGGGATTTACAATGAGCAGTTCTTC.

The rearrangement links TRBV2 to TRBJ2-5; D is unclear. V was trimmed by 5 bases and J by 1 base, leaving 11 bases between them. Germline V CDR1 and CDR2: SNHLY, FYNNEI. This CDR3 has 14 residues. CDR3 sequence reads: CASSRTRSQETQYF. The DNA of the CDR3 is TGTGCCAGCAGTCGAACCCGTTCCCAAGAGACCCAGTACTTC.

CDR3 coding DNA: TGCGCCAGCAGCCAAGACAACCGGGACTGGGGGAGGTACACTGAAGCTTTCTTT. This translates into CASSQDNRDWGRYTEAFF. The V call is TRBV4-1, the J call TRBJ1-1, with D possibly being TRBD1 (5 bases). This CDR3 comprises 18 residues. Trimming pared 0 bases from V and 3 bases from J, leaving 20 bases between. Germline lookup yields CDR1 MGHRA and CDR2 YSYEKL.

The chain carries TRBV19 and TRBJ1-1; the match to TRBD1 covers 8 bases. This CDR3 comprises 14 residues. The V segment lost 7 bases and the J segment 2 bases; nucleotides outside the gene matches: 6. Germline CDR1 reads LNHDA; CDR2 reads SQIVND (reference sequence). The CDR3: CASKSQGANTEAFF. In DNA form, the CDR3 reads TGTGCCAGTAAGAGCCAGGGGGCTAACACTGAAGCTTTCTTT. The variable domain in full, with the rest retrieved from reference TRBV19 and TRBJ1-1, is DGGITQSPKYLFRKEGQNVTLSCEQNLNHDAMYWYRQDPGQGLRLIYYSQIVNDFQKGDIAEGYSVSREKKESFPLTVTSAQKNPTAFYLCASKSQGANTEAFFGQGTRLTVV.

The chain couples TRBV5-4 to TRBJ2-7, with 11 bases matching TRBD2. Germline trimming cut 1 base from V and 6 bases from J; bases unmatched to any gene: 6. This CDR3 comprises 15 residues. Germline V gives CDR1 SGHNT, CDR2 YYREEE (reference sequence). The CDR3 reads CASSLRSGGAAEQYF. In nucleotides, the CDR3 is TGTGCCAGCAGCTTGCGTAGCGGGGGGGCCGCCGAGCAGTACTTC.

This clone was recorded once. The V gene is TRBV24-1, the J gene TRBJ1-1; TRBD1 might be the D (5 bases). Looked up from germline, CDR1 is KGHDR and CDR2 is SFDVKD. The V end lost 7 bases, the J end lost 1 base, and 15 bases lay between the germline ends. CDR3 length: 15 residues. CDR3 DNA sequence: TGTGCCACCAGCCCGCCGACAGAAGGGAACACTGAAGCTTTCTTT. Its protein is CATSPPTEGNTEAFF.

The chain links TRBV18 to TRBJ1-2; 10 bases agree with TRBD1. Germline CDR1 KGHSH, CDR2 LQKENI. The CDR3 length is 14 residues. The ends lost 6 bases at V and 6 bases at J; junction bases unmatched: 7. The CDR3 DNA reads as TGTGCCAGCTCGTCCGGGACAGGGGAAGATGGCTACACCTTC. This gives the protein CASSSGTGEDGYTF.

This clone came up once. The CDR3 spells CASSLAWEGNSGANVLTF. As DNA, the CDR3 is TGTGCCAGCAGCTTGGCCTGGGAGGGAAACTCTGGGGCCAACGTCCTGACTTTC. The chain couples TRBV5-5 to TRBJ2-6, with TRBD2 matching over 7 bases. Germline lookup yields CDR1 SGHKS and CDR2 YYEKEE (reference sequence). The CDR3 is made up of 18 amino acids. V shed 0 bases and J 0 bases; nucleotides not matched to a gene: 6. Looking up the rest from reference TRBV5-5 and TRBJ2-6 gives the full variable domain: DAGVTQSPTHLIKTRGQQVTLRCSPISGHKSVSWYQQVLGQGPQFIFQYYEKEERGRGNFPDRFSARQFPNYSSELNVNALLLGDSALYLCASSLAWEGNSGANVLTFGAGSRLTVL.

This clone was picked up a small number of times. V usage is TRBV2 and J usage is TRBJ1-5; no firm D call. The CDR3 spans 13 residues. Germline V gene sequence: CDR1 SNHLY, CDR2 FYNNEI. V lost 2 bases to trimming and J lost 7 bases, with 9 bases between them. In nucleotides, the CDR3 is TGTGCCAGCAGTGAATTTAGCCCCCAGCCCCAGCATTTT. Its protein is CASSEFSPQPQHF.

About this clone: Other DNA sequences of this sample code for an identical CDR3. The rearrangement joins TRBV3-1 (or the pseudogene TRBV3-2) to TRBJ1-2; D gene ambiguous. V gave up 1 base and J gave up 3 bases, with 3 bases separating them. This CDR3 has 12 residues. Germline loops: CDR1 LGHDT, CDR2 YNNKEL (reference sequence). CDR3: CASSQGDYGYTF. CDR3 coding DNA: TGTGCCAGCAGCCAAGGAGACTATGGCTACACCTTC.

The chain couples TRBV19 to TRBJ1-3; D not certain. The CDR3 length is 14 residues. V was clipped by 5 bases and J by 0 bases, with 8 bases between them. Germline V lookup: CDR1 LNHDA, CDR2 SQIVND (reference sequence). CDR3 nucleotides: TGTGCCAGTAGTGCCTACAGCTCTGGAAACACCATATATTTT. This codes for CASSAYSSGNTIYF.

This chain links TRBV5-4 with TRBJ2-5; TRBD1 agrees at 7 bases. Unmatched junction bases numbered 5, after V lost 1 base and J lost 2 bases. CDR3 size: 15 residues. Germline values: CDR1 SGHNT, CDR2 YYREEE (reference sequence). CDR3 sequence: CASSLRSRGQETQYF. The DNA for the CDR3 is TGTGCCAGCAGCTTGAGAAGCAGGGGGCAAGAGACCCAGTACTTC.

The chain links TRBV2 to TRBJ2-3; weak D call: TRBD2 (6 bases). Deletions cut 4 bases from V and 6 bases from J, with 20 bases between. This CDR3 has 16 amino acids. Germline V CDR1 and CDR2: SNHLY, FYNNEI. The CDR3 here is CASSGGGIGFMDTQYF. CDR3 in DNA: TGTGCCAGCAGTGGCGGCGGGATAGGCTTTATGGATACGCAGTATTTT. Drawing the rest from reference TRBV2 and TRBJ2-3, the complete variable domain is EPEVTQTPSHQVTQMGQEVILRCVPISNHLYFYWYRQILGQKVEFLVSFYNNEISEKSEIFDDQFSVERPDGSNFTLKIRSTKLEDSAMYFCASSGGGIGFMDTQYFGPGTRLTVL.